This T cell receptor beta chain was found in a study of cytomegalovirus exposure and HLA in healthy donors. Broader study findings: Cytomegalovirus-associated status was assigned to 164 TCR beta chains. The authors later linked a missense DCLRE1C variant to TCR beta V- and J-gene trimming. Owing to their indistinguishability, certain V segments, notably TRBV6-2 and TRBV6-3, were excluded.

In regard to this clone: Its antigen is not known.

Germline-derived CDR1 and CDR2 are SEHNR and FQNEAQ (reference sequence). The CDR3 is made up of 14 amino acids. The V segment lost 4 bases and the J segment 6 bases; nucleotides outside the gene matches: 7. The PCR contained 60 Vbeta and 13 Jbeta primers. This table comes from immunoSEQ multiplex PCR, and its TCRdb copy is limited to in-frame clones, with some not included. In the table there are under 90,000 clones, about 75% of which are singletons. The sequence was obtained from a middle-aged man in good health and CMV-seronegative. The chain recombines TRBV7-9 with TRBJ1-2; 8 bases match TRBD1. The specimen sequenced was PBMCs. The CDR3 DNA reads TGTGCCAGCAGCTCCCAGGGGGCGATGGATGGCTACACCTTC. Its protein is CASSSQGAMDGYTF. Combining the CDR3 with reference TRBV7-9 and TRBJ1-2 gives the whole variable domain DTGVSQNPRHKITKRGQNVTFRCDPISEHNRLYWYRQTLGQGPEFLTYFQNEAQLEKSRLLSDRFSAERPKGSFSTLEIQRTEQGDSAMYLCASSSQGAMDGYTFGSGTRLTVV.